A selection of T cell receptor beta chains follows, all from one sample in a study of T cell responses to AZD1222 COVID-19 vaccine. Some clones are missing from TCRdb's copy, which holds only in-frame ones; the method was immunoSEQ multiplex PCR. Of around 180,000 clones in the sample, roughly nine tenths were seen once. The source was peripheral blood, collected on day 0 of AZD1222 vaccination. Receptors were obtained from an adult in good health. Each CDR3 is given with its conserved first and last residue. D genes are given only for firm matches. Part of the rows lack a size; the others show once, few, many or a class for expanded clones.

j_call d_call v_call clone_size cdr3_nt cdr3_aa
TRBJ2-3 . TRBV27 once TGTGCCAGCAGTATACAGGGAAACACAGATACGCAGTATTTT CASSIQGNTDTQYF
TRBJ1-1 . TRBV6-5 . TGTGCCAGCAGACCGGGCGGAGGGCGGAACACTGAAGCTTTCTTT CASRPGGGRNTEAFF
TRBJ1-5 . TRBV19 . TGTGCCAGTAGTTCCCGCCAGCCCGGAGGTCAGCCCCAGCATTTT CASSSRQPGGQPQHF
TRBJ1-5 . TRBV29-1 . TGCAGCGTCCCCACAGGGTTCAATCAGCCCCAGCATTTT CSVPTGFNQPQHF
TRBJ1-5 . TRBV7-2 once TGTGCCAGCAGCCCGAGAGGCCTAATTAATCAGCCCCAGCATTTT CASSPRGLINQPQHF
TRBJ1-1 TRBD1 TRBV30 . TGTGCCTCTAACCGGGACAGGGTGCTCACTGAAGCTTTCTTT CASNRDRVLTEAFF
TRBJ1-1 TRBD1 TRBV7-2 . TGTGCCAGCAGCTTATTCAGGACAGGGGGTATGTTGAACACTGAAGCTTTCTTT CASSLFRTGGMLNTEAFF
TRBJ1-1 TRBD1 TRBV6-5 . TGTGCCAGCAGACAAGACAGGGGAGGGAACACTGAAGCTTTCTTT CASRQDRGGNTEAFF
TRBJ1-2 . TRBV7-2 . TGTGCCAGCAGCTTGGAGGGGGGAACTAACTATGGCTACACCTTC CASSLEGGTNYGYTF
TRBJ2-3 TRBD2 TRBV7-2 . TGTGCCAGCAGCCCGGGACTAGCGGGGGGCGCTCCAGATACGCAGTATTTT CASSPGLAGGAPDTQYF
TRBJ1-2 . TRBV5-1 . TGCGCCAGCAGCTTGAGCGGGAACTATGGCTACACCTTC CASSLSGNYGYTF
TRBJ1-1 . TRBV2 once TGTGCCAGCAGTGATTCCGCCTGGGACACTGAAGCTTTCTTT CASSDSAWDTEAFF
TRBJ1-2 . TRBV9 . TGTGCCAGTCACCAGGGGTCCACCGGGTATGGCTACACCTTC CASHQGSTGYGYTF
TRBJ2-7 . TRBV30 . TGTGCCTGGAGCCATGGGGCCATAACTAGGCGGGTCTACGAGCAGTACTTC CAWSHGAITRRVYEQYF
TRBJ2-2 TRBD2 TRBV6-6 . TGTGCCAGCAGTAGGACTAGCGGGTTCAACACCGGGGAGCTGTTTTTT CASSRTSGFNTGELFF
TRBJ2-5 . TRBV12-3/TRBV12-4 . TGTGCCAGCAGTTTAGATGGGGAAGAGACCCAGTACTTC CASSLDGEETQYF
TRBJ2-3 . TRBV7-7 . TGTGCCAGCAGCTTAGGGGACGGCCCAACAGATACGCAGTATTTT CASSLGDGPTDTQYF
TRBJ1-2 . TRBV4-3 once TGCGCCAGCAGCCAAGATCTGAGGGATGGCTACACCTTC CASSQDLRDGYTF
TRBJ1-2 . TRBV9 . TGTGCCAGCAGCGTAGGGACAGCGGCCTACGGGGGCTACACCTTC CASSVGTAAYGGYTF
TRBJ1-2 . TRBV18 once TGTGCCAGCTCACCAGGTACACCCAGGAGGGCTAACTATGGCTACACCTTC CASSPGTPRRANYGYTF
TRBJ2-7 . TRBV15 . TGTGCCACCAGCAGAGATCGAACCGAGCAGTACTTC CATSRDRTEQYF
TRBJ2-7 TRBD1 TRBV5-1 . TGCGCCAGCAGCTTGTACGGACAGGGCTACGAGCAGTACTTC CASSLYGQGYEQYF
TRBJ1-1 . TRBV18 few TGTGCCAGCTCACAATCCAGGGCTAACACTGAAGCTTTCTTT CASSQSRANTEAFF
TRBJ2-2 TRBD1 TRBV4-3 . TGCGCCAGCAGCCAAGATCCGGGACAGGGGGGCACCGGGGAGCTGTTTTTT CASSQDPGQGGTGELFF
TRBJ2-3 TRBD2 TRBV5-5 . TGTGCCAGCAGCCGTCCCGGGACTAGCGGTACTAGCACAGATACGCAGTATTTT CASSRPGTSGTSTDTQYF
TRBJ2-2 TRBD1 TRBV19 . TGTGCCAGTAGTAGACAGGGCGCCGGGGAGCTGTTTTTT CASSRQGAGELFF
TRBJ1-1 . TRBV7-3 . TGTGCCAGCAGCTTAGGAATGAACACTGAAGCTTTCTTT CASSLGMNTEAFF
TRBJ1-5 . TRBV7-2 . TGTGCCAGCAGCTCCGATGGGGGACTCAGCAATCAGCCCCAGCATTTT CASSSDGGLSNQPQHF
TRBJ1-6 TRBD1 TRBV6-5 . TGTGCCAGCAATCCGGGACAGGGGGTAGCACCCCTCCACTTT CASNPGQGVAPLHF
TRBJ2-1 TRBD2 TRBV11-1 . TGTGCCAGCAGCCCTAGCGGTAGCTCCTACAATGAGCAGTTCTTC CASSPSGSSYNEQFF
TRBJ2-2 TRBD1 TRBV2 . TGTGCCAGCAGTGATGGACAGGGGGGGACCGGGGAGCTGTTTTTT CASSDGQGGTGELFF
TRBJ1-5 . TRBV27 . TGTGCCAGCAGTTTATCAGGGGCATCAAATCAGCCCCAGCATTTT CASSLSGASNQPQHF
TRBJ2-3 . TRBV5-1 . TGCGCCAGCAGCCGTGATGGGGGGATCACAGATACGCAGTATTTT CASSRDGGITDTQYF
TRBJ2-7 . TRBV19 once TGTGCCAGTAATCCAGGGGGGCCAGGGAACGAGCAGTACTTC CASNPGGPGNEQYF
TRBJ1-6 . TRBV6-1 . TGTGCCAGCAGTGAATACCAGGACCGTTATAATTCACCCCTCCACTTT CASSEYQDRYNSPLHF
TRBJ2-2 . TRBV6-5 once TGTGCCAGCAGCCGCCAACAGGGAAACACCGGGGAGCTGTTTTTT CASSRQQGNTGELFF
TRBJ2-7 . TRBV5-4 . TGTGCCAGCAGCTTGTTCAGCTCCTACGAGCAGTACTTC CASSLFSSYEQYF
TRBJ2-2 TRBD1 TRBV7-3 . TGTGCCAGCAGCCCGGGACAGGGGTTATGGGCCGGGGAGCTGTTTTTT CASSPGQGLWAGELFF
TRBJ1-2 . TRBV9 . TGTGCCAGCAGCGCCGACAGGCGCTATGGCTACACCTTC CASSADRRYGYTF
TRBJ1-1 . TRBV29-1 few TGCAGCGTCATACAGGTTCCTAGAGAGAGCACTGAAGCTTTCTTT CSVIQVPRESTEAFF
TRBJ1-2 . TRBV5-1 . TGCGCCAGCAGCACCGGACGGACTAGCTATGGCTACACCTTC CASSTGRTSYGYTF
TRBJ2-5 TRBD2 TRBV9 . TGTGCCAGCAGCGACCTAGCGGGGGGAGAGCAAGAGACCCAGTACTTC CASSDLAGGEQETQYF
TRBJ1-6 . TRBV5-4 . TGTGCCAGCAGCGGGCGGGTAGACACGGCTAGTTCACCCCTCCACTTT CASSGRVDTASSPLHF
TRBJ2-5 TRBD1 TRBV29-1 . TGCAGCGCTGACAGGGTCCAAGAGACCCAGTACTTC CSADRVQETQYF
TRBJ1-6 . TRBV6-1 . TGTGCCAGCAGTGCCCGGACTGGGCGCAGCTCCTATAATTCACCCCTCCACTTT CASSARTGRSSYNSPLHF
TRBJ1-5 TRBD1 TRBV19 . TGTGCCAGTAGTAATACGGGACAGGGAAGTCAGCCCCAGCATTTT CASSNTGQGSQPQHF
TRBJ2-7 . TRBV10-3 . TGTGCCATCAGGGCCAGCTCCTACGAGCAGTACTTC CAIRASSYEQYF
TRBJ1-5 . TRBV15 . TGTGCCACCAGCGGAAACTCCAATCAGCCCCAGCATTTT CATSGNSNQPQHF
TRBJ1-6 TRBD1 TRBV2 once TGTGCCAGCAGTGTAGGACAGGGGGGTCCAGGCTCCTATAATTCACCCCTCCACTTT CASSVGQGGPGSYNSPLHF
TRBJ2-5 TRBD2 TRBV12-3/TRBV12-4 . TGTGCCAGCAGACGGGGGGAAGAGACCCAGTACTTC CASRRGEETQYF
TRBJ2-3 . TRBV19 . TGTGCCATAAGGGGGGGCGGCACAGATACGCAGTATTTT CAIRGGGTDTQYF
TRBJ1-1 . TRBV12-5 once TGTGCTAGTGGTTTGGGTATCTGGAACACTGAAGCTTTCTTT CASGLGIWNTEAFF
TRBJ1-5 TRBD1 TRBV24-1 . TGTGCCACCAGTGAAGGAGGGGGCAGCAATCAGCCCCAGCATTTT CATSEGGGSNQPQHF
TRBJ1-1 . TRBV5-5 . TGTGCCAGCAGCTTTGCAGATAATGAAGCTTTCTTT CASSFADNEAFF